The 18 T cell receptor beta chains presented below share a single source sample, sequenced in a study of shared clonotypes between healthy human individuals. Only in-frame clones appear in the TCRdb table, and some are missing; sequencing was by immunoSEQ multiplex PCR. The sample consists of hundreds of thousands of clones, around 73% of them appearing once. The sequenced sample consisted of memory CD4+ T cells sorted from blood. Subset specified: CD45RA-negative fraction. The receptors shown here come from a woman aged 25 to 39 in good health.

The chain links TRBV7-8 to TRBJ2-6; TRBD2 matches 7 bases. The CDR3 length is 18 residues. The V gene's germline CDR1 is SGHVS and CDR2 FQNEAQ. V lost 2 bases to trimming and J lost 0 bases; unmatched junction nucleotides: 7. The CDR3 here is CASSLMSSGSSGANVLTF. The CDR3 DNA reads TGTGCCAGCAGCTTAATGTCTAGCGGAAGCTCTGGGGCCAACGTCCTGACTTTC.

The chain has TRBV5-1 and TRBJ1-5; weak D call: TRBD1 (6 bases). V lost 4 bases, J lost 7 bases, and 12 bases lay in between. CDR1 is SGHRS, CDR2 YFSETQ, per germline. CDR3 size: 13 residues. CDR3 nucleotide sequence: TGCGCCAGCAGCGAACAGGGTCAACAGCCCCAGCATTTT. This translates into CASSEQGQQPQHF. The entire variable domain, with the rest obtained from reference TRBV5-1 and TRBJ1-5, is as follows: KAGVTQTPRYLIKTRGQQVTLSCSPISGHRSVSWYQQTPGQGLQFLFEYFSETQRNKGNFPGRFSGRQFSNSRSEMNVSTLELGDSALYLCASSEQGQQPQHFGDGTRLSIL.

For the CDR3, the DNA is TGTGCCAGCAGTGCCCCGCAGGGCGGCAACACTGAAGCTTTCTTT. It is translated as CASSAPQGGNTEAFF. The rearrangement uses TRBV6-1 and TRBJ1-1; D perhaps matches TRBD1 (5 bases). Per the germline V gene, CDR1 is MNHNS and CDR2 is SASEGT. V gave up 4 bases and J gave up 2 bases, with 14 bases separating them. This CDR3 spans 15 amino acids.

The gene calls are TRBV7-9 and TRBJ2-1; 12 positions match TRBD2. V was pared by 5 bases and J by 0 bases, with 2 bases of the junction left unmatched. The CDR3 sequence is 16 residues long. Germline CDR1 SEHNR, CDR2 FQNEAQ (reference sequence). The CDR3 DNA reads TGTGCCAGCAGCCCGACTAGCGGGAGCTCCTACAATGAGCAGTTCTTC. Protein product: CASSPTSGSSYNEQFF.

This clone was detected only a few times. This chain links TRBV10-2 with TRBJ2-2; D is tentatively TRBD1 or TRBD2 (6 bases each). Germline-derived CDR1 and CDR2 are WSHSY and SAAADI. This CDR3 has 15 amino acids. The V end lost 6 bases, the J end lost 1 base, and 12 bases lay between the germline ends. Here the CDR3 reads CASRPAGQNTGELFF. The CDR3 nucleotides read TGCGCCAGCAGACCGGCGGGACAGAACACCGGGGAGCTGTTTTTT.

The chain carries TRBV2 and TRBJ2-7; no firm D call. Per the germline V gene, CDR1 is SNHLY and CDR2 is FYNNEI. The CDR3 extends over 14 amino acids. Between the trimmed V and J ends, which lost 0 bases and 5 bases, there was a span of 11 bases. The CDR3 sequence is CASSEALSGHEQYF. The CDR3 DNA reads TGTGCCAGCAGTGAAGCGCTTTCCGGCCACGAGCAGTACTTC.

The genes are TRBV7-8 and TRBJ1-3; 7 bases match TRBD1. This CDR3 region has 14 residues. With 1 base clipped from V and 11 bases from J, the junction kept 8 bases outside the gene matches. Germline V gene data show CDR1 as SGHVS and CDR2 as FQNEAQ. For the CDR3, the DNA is TGTGCCAGCAGCTTAGGACCACAGGGGATAGCCATATATTTT. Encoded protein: CASSLGPQGIAIYF. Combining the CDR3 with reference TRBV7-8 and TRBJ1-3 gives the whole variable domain GAGVSQSPRYKVAKRGQDVALRCDPISGHVSLFWYQQALGQGPEFLTYFQNEAQLDKSGLPSDRFFAERPEGSVSTLKIQRTQQEDSAVYLCASSLGPQGIAIYFGEGSWLTVV.

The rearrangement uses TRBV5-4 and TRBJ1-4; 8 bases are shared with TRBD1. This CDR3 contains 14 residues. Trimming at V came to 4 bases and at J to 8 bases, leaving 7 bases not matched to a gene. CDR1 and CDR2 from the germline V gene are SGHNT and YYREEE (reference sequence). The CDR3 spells CASSPTRTGEKLFF. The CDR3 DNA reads TGTGCCAGCAGCCCAACTCGGACAGGGGAAAAACTGTTTTTT.

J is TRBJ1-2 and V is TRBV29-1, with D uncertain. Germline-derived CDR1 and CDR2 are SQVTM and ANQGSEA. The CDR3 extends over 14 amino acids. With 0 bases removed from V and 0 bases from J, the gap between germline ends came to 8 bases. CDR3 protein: CSVEEDQANYGYTF. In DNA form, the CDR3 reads TGCAGCGTTGAAGAAGATCAGGCTAACTATGGCTACACCTTC.

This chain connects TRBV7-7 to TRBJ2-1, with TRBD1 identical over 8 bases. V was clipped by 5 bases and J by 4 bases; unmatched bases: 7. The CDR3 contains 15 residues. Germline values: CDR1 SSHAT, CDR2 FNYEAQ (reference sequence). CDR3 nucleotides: TGTGCCAGCAGCATTGGGACAGGCTCGTACAATGAGCAGTTCTTC. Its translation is CASSIGTGSYNEQFF. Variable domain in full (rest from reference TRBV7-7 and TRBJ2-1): GAGVSQSPRYKVTKRGQDVTLRCDPISSHATLYWYQQALGQGPEFLTYFNYEAQPDKSGLPSDRFSAERPEGSISTLTIQRTEQRDSAMYRCASSIGTGSYNEQFFGPGTRLTVL.

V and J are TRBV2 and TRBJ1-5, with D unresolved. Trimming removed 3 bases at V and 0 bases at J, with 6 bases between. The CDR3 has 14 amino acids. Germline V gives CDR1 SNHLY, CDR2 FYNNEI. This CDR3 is CASSDFISNQPQHF. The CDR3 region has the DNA TGTGCCAGCAGTGACTTCATTAGCAATCAGCCCCAGCATTTT.

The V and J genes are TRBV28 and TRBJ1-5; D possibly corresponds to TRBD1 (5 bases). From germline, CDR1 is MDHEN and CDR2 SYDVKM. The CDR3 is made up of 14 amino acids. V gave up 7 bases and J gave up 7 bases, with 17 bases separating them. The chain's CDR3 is CASTLGARDQPQHF. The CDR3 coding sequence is TGTGCCAGCACCCTAGGGGCCAGGGACCAGCCCCAGCATTTT.

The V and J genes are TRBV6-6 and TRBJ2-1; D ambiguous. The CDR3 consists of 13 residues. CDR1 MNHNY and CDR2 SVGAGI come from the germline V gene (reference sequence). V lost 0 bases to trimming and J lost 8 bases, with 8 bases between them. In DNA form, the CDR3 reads TGTGCCAGCAGTTACTCGGGGTGGGATGAGCAGTTCTTC. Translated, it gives CASSYSGWDEQFF.

CDR3 nucleotides: TGCGCCAGCAGCCCCCTGGCGGTGGACCCCGGAAAACTGTTTTTT. The encoded protein is CASSPLAVDPGKLFF. The gene calls are TRBV4-1 and TRBJ1-4, with D unclear. There are 15 residues in the CDR3. V lost 4 bases and J lost 10, with 19 bases in between. Germline CDR1 and CDR2: MGHRA and YSYEKL.

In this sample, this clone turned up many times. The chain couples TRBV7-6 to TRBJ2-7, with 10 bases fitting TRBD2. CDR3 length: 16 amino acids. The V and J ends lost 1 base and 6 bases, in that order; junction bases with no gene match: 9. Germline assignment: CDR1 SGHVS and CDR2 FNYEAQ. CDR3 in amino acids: CASSLGLAGSKGEQYF. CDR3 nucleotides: TGTGCCAGCAGCTTAGGACTAGCGGGTTCGAAGGGCGAGCAGTACTTC. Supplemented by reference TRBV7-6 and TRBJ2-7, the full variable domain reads GAGVSQSPRYKVTKRGQDVALRCDPISGHVSLYWYRQALGQGPEFLTYFNYEAQQDKSGLPNDRFSAERPEGSISTLTIQRTEQRDSAMYRCASSLGLAGSKGEQYFGPGTRLTVT.

The DNA for the CDR3 is TGTGCCAGCAGTTACTCGATGGCAGGACCACTTGAGCAGTACTTC. It encodes CASSYSMAGPLEQYF. The chain carries TRBV6-5 and TRBJ2-7; D not certain. The V end lost 0 bases, the J end lost 7 bases, and 16 bases lay between the germline ends. Germline V gives CDR1 MNHEY, CDR2 SVGAGI. The length of the CDR3 is 15 residues.

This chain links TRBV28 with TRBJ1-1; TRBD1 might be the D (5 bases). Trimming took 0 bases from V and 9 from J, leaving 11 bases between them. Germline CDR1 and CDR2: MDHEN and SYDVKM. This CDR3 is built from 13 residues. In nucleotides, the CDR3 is TGTGCCAGCAGTTTATGGGCAGCGGGGCAAGCTTTCTTT. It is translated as CASSLWAAGQAFF.

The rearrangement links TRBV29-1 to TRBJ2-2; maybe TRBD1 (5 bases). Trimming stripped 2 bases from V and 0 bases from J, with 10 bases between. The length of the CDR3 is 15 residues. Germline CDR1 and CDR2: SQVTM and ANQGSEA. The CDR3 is CSVETQDTNTGELFF. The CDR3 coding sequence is TGCAGCGTTGAAACACAGGACACGAACACCGGGGAGCTGTTTTTT.